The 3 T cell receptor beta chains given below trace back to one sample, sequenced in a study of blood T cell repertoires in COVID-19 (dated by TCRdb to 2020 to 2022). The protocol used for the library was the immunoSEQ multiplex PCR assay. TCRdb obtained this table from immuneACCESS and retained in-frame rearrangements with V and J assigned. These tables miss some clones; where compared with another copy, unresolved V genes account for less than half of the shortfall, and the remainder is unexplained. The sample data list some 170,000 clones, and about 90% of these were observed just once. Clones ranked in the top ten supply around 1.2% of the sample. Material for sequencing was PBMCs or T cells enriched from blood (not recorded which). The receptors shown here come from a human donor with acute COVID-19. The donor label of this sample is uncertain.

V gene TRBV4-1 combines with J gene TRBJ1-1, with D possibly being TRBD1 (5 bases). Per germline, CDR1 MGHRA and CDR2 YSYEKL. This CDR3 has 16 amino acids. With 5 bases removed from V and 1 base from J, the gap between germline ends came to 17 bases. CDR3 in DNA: TGCGCCAGCAGCAAGGGACTTTTTAGGAGGAACACTGAAGCTTTCTTT. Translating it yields CASSKGLFRRNTEAFF.

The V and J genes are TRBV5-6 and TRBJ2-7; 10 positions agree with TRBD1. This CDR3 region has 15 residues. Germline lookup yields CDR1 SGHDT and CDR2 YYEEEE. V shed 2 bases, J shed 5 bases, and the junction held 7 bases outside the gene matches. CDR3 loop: CASSFMDRGSHEQYF. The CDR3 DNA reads TGTGCCAGCAGCTTTATGGACAGGGGGTCCCACGAGCAGTACTTC.

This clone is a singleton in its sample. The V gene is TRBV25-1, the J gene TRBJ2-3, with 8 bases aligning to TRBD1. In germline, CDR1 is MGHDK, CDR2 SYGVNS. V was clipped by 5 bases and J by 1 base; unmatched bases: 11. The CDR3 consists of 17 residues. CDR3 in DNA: TGTGCCAGCAGTCCAAGGCAGGGGGCGGACCGCACAGATACGCAGTATTTT. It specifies CASSPRQGADRTDTQYF.